What follows are 6 T cell receptor beta chains derived from one specimen sequenced in a study of blood T cell repertoires in COVID-19. Assay: immunoSEQ multiplex PCR; the TCRdb copy retains only in-frame clones and omits some. Among 100,000 to 150,000 clones listed, about nine tenths were seen once. The sample comprised peripheral blood. Every receptor here comes from a man over 45 with acute or convalescent COVID-19.

The CDR3 region has the DNA TGCGCCAGCAGCTTGGGAAGGGACAGGCCCTCCTACGAGCAGTACTTC. Translated, it gives CASSLGRDRPSYEQYF. The gene calls are TRBV5-1 and TRBJ2-7; TRBD1 aligns across 8 bases. V dropped 0 bases and J dropped 0; count of bases not matched to a gene: 5. The CDR3 has 16 residues. Germline CDR1 is SGHRS and CDR2 is YFSETQ.

Concerning this clone: A read error may produce the germline difference seen at one junction end. This chain uses TRBV18 with TRBJ1-3; 9 positions match TRBD1. CDR3 size: 15 residues. In germline, CDR1 is KGHSH, CDR2 LQKENI. This CDR3 is CASSPQGAPGNTIYF. CDR3 nucleotide sequence: TGTGCCAGCTCGCCACAGGGGGCGCCTGGAAACACCATATATTTT.

The chain employs TRBV11-2 and TRBJ2-1; D is perhaps TRBD1 (5 bases). Germline V gene lookup returns CDR1 SGHAT and CDR2 FQNNGV. Trimming cost V 5 bases and J 6 bases, with 17 bases left between them. This CDR3 contains 15 residues. DNA of the CDR3: TGTGCCAGCAGCACCCGGACAAAAAGTGGCAATGAGCAGTTCTTC. This encodes CASSTRTKSGNEQFF.

V gene TRBV12-2 combines with J gene TRBJ1-6; TRBD1, the table's D call, lacks a check against the DNA. TRBV12-2 is labeled a pseudogene. This CDR3 spans 20 amino acids. The chain's CDR3 is CASRPGLYRGLRSYNSPLHF. The CDR3 DNA is TGTGCAAGTCGCCCGGGGTTATACAGGGGGCTTCGATCCTATAATTCACCCCTCCACTTT.

This rearrangement joins TRBV5-1 to TRBJ2-3; TRBD2 matches at 9 bases. Germline V gives CDR1 SGHRS, CDR2 YFSETQ. V lost 0 bases to trimming and J lost 0 bases; unmatched junction nucleotides: 2. The CDR3 contains 16 residues. For the CDR3, the DNA is TGCGCCAGCAGCTTGGCTAGCGGGATGAGCACAGATACGCAGTATTTT. Translating it yields CASSLASGMSTDTQYF.

The V and J genes are TRBV4-2 and TRBJ1-2; the match to TRBD1 covers 8 bases. The J segment lost 5 bases and the V segment lost 1 base, leaving 6 bases of the junction unmatched. CDR1 is LGHNA and CDR2 is YNFKEQ in the germline V gene. CDR3 length: 15 residues. This chain's CDR3 is CASSQAVGQGYGYTF. CDR3 in DNA: TGTGCCAGCAGCCAAGCCGTTGGACAGGGATATGGCTACACCTTC.